Each of the 22 T cell receptor beta chains below was sequenced from the same sample in a study of technical replicates of blood from a handful of donors (dated by TCRdb to the late 2010s). Library preparation was by the immunoSEQ multiplex PCR assay. As stored in TCRdb, this immuneACCESS dataset retains in-frame rearrangements with V and J assigned. A fraction of the clones does not appear; measured against another copy, unresolved V genes explain less than half of the discrepancy, and the remainder lacks a known reason. This sample is represented by 65,000 to 80,000 clones; 95% to 98% of them were singletons. The ten largest clones represent over 0.2% of the sample. The sample consisted of T cells isolated from PBMCs. All receptors come from a human donor in good health.

The genes are TRBV4-2 and TRBJ2-1, with no clear D. The CDR3 spans 16 residues. With 3 bases removed from V and 4 bases from J, the gap between germline ends came to 16 bases. Germline V lookup: CDR1 LGHNA, CDR2 YNFKEQ. CDR3 sequence (DNA): TGTGCCAGCAGCCAGTCAGTGGTCCCTGTGTACAATGAGCAGTTCTTC. Translating it yields CASSQSVVPVYNEQFF.

The chain combines TRBV4-1 with TRBJ1-1, with 9 bases matching TRBD1. CDR1 and CDR2 (germline): MGHRA, YSYEKL. The length of the CDR3 is 15 residues. The V gene end was trimmed by 1 base and the J gene end by 5 bases; junction bases not matched to a gene: 5. The CDR3 DNA reads TGCGCCAGCAGCCAAGCGACAGGGGGAAGGACTGAAGCTTTCTTT. It encodes CASSQATGGRTEAFF.

As concerns this clone: A junction boundary mismatches the germline segment, possibly from a read error. The chain joins TRBV7-7 to TRBJ2-1, with 9 bases fitting TRBD2. This CDR3 has 14 residues. The germline V gene has CDR1 SSHAT and CDR2 FNYEAQ (reference sequence). The CDR3 protein is CASSYSGSRDEQFF. CDR3 DNA sequence: TGTGCTAGCAGCTATAGCGGGAGTAGAGATGAGCAGTTCTTC. The complete variable domain, with remaining parts taken from reference TRBV7-7 and TRBJ2-1, reads GAGVSQSPRYKVTKRGQDVTLRCDPISSHATLYWYQQALGQGPEFLTYFNYEAQPDKSGLPSDRFSAERPEGSISTLTIQRTEQRDSAMYRCASSYSGSRDEQFFGPGTRLTVL.

This clone was counted once. The chain links TRBV5-8 to TRBJ1-4; TRBD1 is a possible D gene (6 bases). The V end lost 2 bases, the J end lost 6 bases, and 14 bases lay between the germline ends. This CDR3 has 15 amino acids. Germline assignment: CDR1 SGHTS and CDR2 YDEGEE. The CDR3 DNA reads TGTGCCAGCAGCTTTAACAGGGTTTTTGATGAAAAACTGTTTTTT. It specifies CASSFNRVFDEKLFF.

The chain links TRBV29-1 to TRBJ1-2; no clear D. Germline loops: CDR1 SQVTM, CDR2 ANQGSEA. V was cut by 1 base and J by 4 bases, with 13 bases left in between. The CDR3 runs 14 residues. The CDR3 sequence: CSVEVREGVYGYTF. The CDR3 DNA is TGCAGCGTTGAAGTACGGGAAGGAGTCTATGGCTACACCTTC.

This rearrangement joins TRBV7-9 to TRBJ2-3, with D possibly matching TRBD1 (7 bases). This CDR3 has 15 amino acids. The germline V gene has CDR1 SEHNR and CDR2 FQNEAQ (reference sequence). Trimming took off 7 bases at V and 2 bases at J, with 16 bases between the two ends. CDR3 sequence (DNA): TGTGCCAGCAACGTTCAGGGGGGTAACACAGATACGCAGTATTTT. This translates into CASNVQGGNTDTQYF.

The chain employs TRBV6-6 and TRBJ1-1; no definite D call. The V and J ends lost 2 bases and 8 bases respectively, with 9 bases between them. The CDR3 runs 12 residues. Germline V gene sequence: CDR1 MNHNY, CDR2 SVGAGI (reference sequence). CDR3: CASSYPPGEAFF. Written as DNA, the CDR3 is TGTGCCAGCAGTTACCCACCCGGGGAAGCTTTCTTT.

The genes are TRBV14 and TRBJ1-3; weak D call: TRBD1 (6 bases). The V end lost 1 base, the J end lost 0 bases, and 13 bases lay between the germline ends. Germline CDR1 reads SGHDN; CDR2 reads FVKESK. The CDR3 spans 17 residues. The CDR3 is CASSQVGGRSSGNTIYF. The CDR3 DNA reads as TGTGCCAGCAGCCAAGTAGGGGGACGGAGCTCTGGAAACACCATATATTTT.

J is TRBJ2-1 and V is TRBV9; the D gene is possibly TRBD2 (5 bases). This CDR3 has 16 amino acids. Germline CDR1 is SGDLS and CDR2 is YYNGEE. Trimming removed 3 bases at V and 5 bases at J, with 18 bases between. In DNA form, the CDR3 reads TGTGCCAGCAGCGGTACCCTAGCTGCAGGCGACAATGAGCAGTTCTTC. It specifies CASSGTLAAGDNEQFF. The entire variable domain, with the rest obtained from reference TRBV9 and TRBJ2-1, is as follows: DSGVTQTPKHLITATGQRVTLRCSPRSGDLSVYWYQQSLDQGLQFLIQYYNGEERAKGNILERFSAQQFPDLHSELNLSSLELGDSALYFCASSGTLAAGDNEQFFGPGTRLTVL.

The rearrangement joins TRBV9 to TRBJ1-2; 7 bases map to TRBD1. The CDR3 totals 14 residues. Trimming cost V 2 bases and J 8 bases; bases outside gene matches: 9. The germline gives CDR1 SGDLS, CDR2 YYNGEE. The CDR3 loop reads CASSVDRVFEGYTF. The CDR3 nucleotides read TGTGCCAGCAGCGTTGACAGGGTATTTGAGGGCTACACCTTC. Variable domain in full (rest from reference TRBV9 and TRBJ1-2): DSGVTQTPKHLITATGQRVTLRCSPRSGDLSVYWYQQSLDQGLQFLIQYYNGEERAKGNILERFSAQQFPDLHSELNLSSLELGDSALYFCASSVDRVFEGYTFGSGTRLTVV.

This sequence joins TRBV6-1 and TRBJ2-7; possible D gene TRBD2, 6 bases. Germline CDR1 reads MNHNS; CDR2 reads SASEGT. The V end lost 6 bases, the J end lost 0 bases, and 12 bases lay between the germline ends. This CDR3 has 14 residues. CDR3 in amino acids: CASRGTFSSYEQYF. The CDR3 nucleotides are TGTGCCAGCAGAGGGACTTTCAGCTCCTACGAGCAGTACTTC.

The chain links TRBV7-8 to TRBJ2-1; the match to TRBD2 covers 12 bases. V lost 5 bases and J lost 6; bases outside the gene matches: 8. Germline V CDR1 and CDR2: SGHVS, FQNEAQ. The CDR3 runs to 16 residues. The DNA of the CDR3 is TGTGCCAGCAGCCCTCGGACTAGCGGGATGGGCAATGAGCAGTTCTTC. The encoded protein is CASSPRTSGMGNEQFF.

The genes are TRBV5-5 and TRBJ1-5; 8 bases align to TRBD1. The CDR3 runs to 15 residues. Trimming at V came to 0 bases and at J to 6 bases, leaving 5 bases not matched to a gene. CDR1 is SGHKS and CDR2 is YYEKEE in the germline V gene (reference sequence). The CDR3 here is CASSLVTGVAQPQHF. The CDR3 region has the DNA TGTGCCAGCAGCTTGGTGACAGGGGTTGCTCAGCCCCAGCATTTT. Using reference TRBV5-5 and TRBJ1-5 for the parts outside the CDR3, the full variable domain is DAGVTQSPTHLIKTRGQQVTLRCSPISGHKSVSWYQQVLGQGPQFIFQYYEKEERGRGNFPDRFSARQFPNYSSELNVNALLLGDSALYLCASSLVTGVAQPQHFGDGTRLSIL.

The chain links TRBV11-2 to TRBJ2-7; possibly TRBD1 for D (6 bases). Trimming cost V 7 bases and J 2 bases, with 9 bases left between them. CDR1 SGHAT and CDR2 FQNNGV come from the germline V gene. This CDR3 region has 12 residues. CDR3 DNA: TGTGCCAGCAACCGGGACACCTACGAGCAGTACTTC. As protein: CASNRDTYEQYF. The full variable domain, with the rest looked up from reference TRBV11-2 and TRBJ2-7, is EAGVAQSPRYKIIEKRQSVAFWCNPISGHATLYWYQQILGQGPKLLIQFQNNGVVDDSQLPKDRFSAERLKGVDSTLKIQPAKLEDSAVYLCASNRDTYEQYFGPGTRLTVT.

This clone was recorded once. This chain links TRBV9 with TRBJ2-3; D uncertain. Germline V gene data show CDR1 as SGDLS and CDR2 as YYNGEE. The CDR3 is made up of 15 amino acids. V lost 0 bases and J lost 6, with 14 bases in between. The CDR3 spells CASSVAKTPRDTQYF. In DNA form, the CDR3 reads TGTGCCAGCAGCGTAGCTAAGACTCCCCGGGATACGCAGTATTTT.

The J gene is TRBJ1-4, the V gene TRBV6-5; 9 nucleotides line up with TRBD1. CDR3 length: 14 residues. Germline CDR1 reads MNHEY; CDR2 reads SVGAGI. With 6 bases clipped from V and 8 bases from J, the junction kept 7 bases outside the gene matches. The DNA of the CDR3 is TGTGCCAGCAGGGAGACAGGGGGAGAAGAAAAACTGTTTTTT. This codes for CASRETGGEEKLFF.

The J gene is TRBJ1-5, the V gene TRBV5-1; possible D gene TRBD1, 5 bases. V shed 0 bases and J shed 5 bases, with 9 bases lying between them. CDR3 size: 14 residues. CDR1 is SGHRS and CDR2 is YFSETQ in the germline V gene. DNA of the CDR3: TGCGCCAGCAGCTTGGACGGGGGGGATCAGCCCCAGCATTTT. Protein: CASSLDGGDQPQHF.

V usage is TRBV7-8 and J usage is TRBJ1-1; D call uncertain. V lost 8 bases and J lost 0, with 13 bases in between. The CDR3 is 14 amino acids. Germline V gene data show CDR1 as SGHVS and CDR2 as FQNEAQ. CDR3 protein: CASSKQWMNTEAFF. The DNA for the CDR3 is TGTGCCAGCTCCAAACAGTGGATGAACACTGAAGCTTTCTTT.

The V gene is TRBV19, the J gene TRBJ1-5; 7 bases are shared with TRBD1. Germline values: CDR1 LNHDA, CDR2 SQIVND (reference sequence). The CDR3 spans 14 residues. J gave up 4 bases and V 3 bases, and 3 bases lay outside the gene matches. The CDR3 nucleotides are TGTGCCAGTAGTATCCGGGACAGTAATCAGCCCCAGCATTTT. Translation gives CASSIRDSNQPQHF.

The rearrangement joins TRBV6-1 to TRBJ1-1, with D maybe TRBD1 (5 bases). Trimming pared 0 bases from V and 4 bases from J, leaving 18 bases between. Germline lookup yields CDR1 MNHNS and CDR2 SASEGT. The length of the CDR3 is 17 residues. The CDR3 loop is CASSEAVWLSGGTEAFF. The CDR3 DNA sequence: TGTGCCAGCAGTGAAGCGGTTTGGCTCTCCGGGGGCACTGAAGCTTTCTTT.

The chain uses TRBV27 and TRBJ2-7; 8 bases fit TRBD2. The V and J ends lost 5 bases and 3 bases, in that order; junction bases with no gene match: 9. This CDR3 has 15 amino acids. CDR1 and CDR2 from the germline V gene are MNHEY and SMNVEV (reference sequence). The CDR3 loop is CASSSPGLGFYEQYF. In DNA form, the CDR3 reads TGTGCCAGCAGTAGCCCGGGACTAGGTTTCTACGAGCAGTACTTC.

This sequence joins TRBV4-1 and TRBJ1-2; TRBD1 might be the D (6 bases). The CDR3 extends over 15 amino acids. Germline V gives CDR1 MGHRA, CDR2 YSYEKL. Between the trimmed V and J ends, which lost 4 bases and 4 bases, there was a span of 16 bases. DNA of the CDR3: TGCGCCAGCAGCCTTAACCCGACAGGACTCTATGGCTACACCTTC. Translated, it gives CASSLNPTGLYGYTF.